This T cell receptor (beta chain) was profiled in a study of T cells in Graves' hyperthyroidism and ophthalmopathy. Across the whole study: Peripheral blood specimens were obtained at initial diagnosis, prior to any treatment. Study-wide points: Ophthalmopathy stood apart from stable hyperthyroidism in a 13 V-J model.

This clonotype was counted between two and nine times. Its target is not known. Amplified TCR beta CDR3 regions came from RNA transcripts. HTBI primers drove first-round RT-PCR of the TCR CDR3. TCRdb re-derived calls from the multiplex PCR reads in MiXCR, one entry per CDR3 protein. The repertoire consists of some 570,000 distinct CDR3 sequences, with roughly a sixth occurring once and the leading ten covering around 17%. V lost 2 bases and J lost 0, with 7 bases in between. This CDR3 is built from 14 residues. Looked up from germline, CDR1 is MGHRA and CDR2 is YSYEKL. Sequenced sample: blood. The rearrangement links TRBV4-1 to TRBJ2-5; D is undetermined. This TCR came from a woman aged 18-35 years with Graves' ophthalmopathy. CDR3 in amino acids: CASSQQENQETQYF. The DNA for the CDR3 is TGCGCCAGCAGCCAACAGGAAAACCAAGAGACCCAGTACTTC.